One T cell receptor (beta chain) is described in this entry. Its antigen is unidentified. The source material, RNA transcripts, was used to amplify TCR beta CDR3 regions. RT-PCR in the first round (using the HTBI primer set) targeted the TCR CDR3. TCRdb called the multiplex PCR reads again in MiXCR, with one record for every CDR3 protein. This table holds 450,000 to 600,000 distinct CDR3 sequences, just under 20% found once. The CDR3 is made up of 13 amino acids. Trimming removed 3 bases at V and 11 bases at J, with 14 bases between. This specimen belongs to a study of T cells in Graves' hyperthyroidism and ophthalmopathy. Across the whole study: Once the initial diagnosis was made, peripheral blood was obtained before any treatment. General study results and limits: Researchers found most expanded thyroid clonotypes above 0.001 in blood as well. A model built on 13 V-J features separated ophthalmopathy from stable hyperthyroidism.

The chain links TRBV12-3 or TRBV12-4 to TRBJ1-5; no definite D call. The clonotype originates from a man aged 35-49 years with Graves' ophthalmopathy. What was sequenced was blood. CDR3 sequence: CASSFSEAGAQHF. The CDR3 nucleotides read TGTGCCAGCAGTTTCTCGGAGGCCGGGGCCCAGCATTTT.